Listed below are T cell receptor beta chains from one sample, sequenced in a study of radiation and T cells in renal cell carcinoma. Assay used: immunoSEQ multiplex PCR; TCRdb lists only in-frame clones, some missing. Of about 140,000 clones in the sample, around 78% were seen once. The sequences come from blood, collected from a patient whose treatment included radiotherapy and nephrectomy. The receptors stem from a woman aged 45-59 years with renal cell carcinoma. The CDR3 runs from the conserved cysteine through the conserved F or W. The D gene is left open where the match is weak. Size tells how often a clone was seen (once, few, many) or the class of an expanded clone, and some rows leave it out.

D gene,clone size,V gene,J gene,CDR3 protein,CDR3 DNA
.,.,TRBV7-9,TRBJ2-5,CASSLDEQTQYF,TGTGCCAGCAGCTTAGACGAGCAGACCCAGTACTTC
TRBD1,.,TRBV5-1,TRBJ1-1,CASSSGQGDTEAFF,TGCGCCAGCAGCTCGGGACAGGGGGACACTGAAGCTTTCTTT
TRBD1,.,TRBV7-6,TRBJ2-5,CASSAGTARRKETQYF,TGTGCCAGCAGCGCAGGGACAGCTAGACGGAAAGAGACCCAGTACTTC
.,few,TRBV10-3,TRBJ1-4,CAISSMGGEKLFF,TGTGCCATCAGTAGTATGGGGGGTGAAAAACTGTTTTTT
.,.,TRBV2,TRBJ2-7,CASSDVGIDPYEQYF,TGTGCCAGCAGTGATGTTGGGATCGACCCCTACGAGCAGTACTTC
.,.,TRBV25-1,TRBJ2-7,CASRRGFETYEQYF,TGTGCCAGCAGGAGGGGGTTTGAGACCTACGAGCAGTACTTC
.,.,TRBV30,TRBJ1-5,CAWSPITSRVDQPQHF,TGTGCCTGGAGTCCAATAACCTCCAGGGTGGATCAGCCCCAGCATTTT
.,.,TRBV4-1,TRBJ1-2,CASTPRSDRTAGGYTF,TGCGCCAGCACCCCAAGATCCGACAGGACTGCTGGGGGCTACACCTTC
.,.,TRBV30,TRBJ1-5,CAWSLGGPQHF,TGTGCCTGGAGTCTGGGGGGGCCCCAGCATTTT
.,.,TRBV7-8,TRBJ2-7,CASSPSPGVLWGQYF,TGTGCCAGCAGCCCCAGCCCAGGCGTCCTTTGGGGGCAGTACTTC
.,.,TRBV27,TRBJ1-3,CASRDSLSGNTIYF,TGTGCCAGCAGGGACAGTCTTTCTGGAAACACCATATATTTT
.,.,TRBV5-5,TRBJ2-6,CASSLRVARANVLTF,TGTGCCAGCAGCTTGCGAGTGGCCAGGGCCAACGTCCTGACTTTC
TRBD1,few,TRBV15,TRBJ1-6,CATSSGTGGTPLHF,TGTGCCACCTCCTCCGGGACAGGCGGAACACCCCTCCACTTT
.,.,TRBV4-3,TRBJ2-7,CASSHEAESYEQYF,TGCGCCAGCAGCCACGAGGCGGAGTCCTACGAGCAGTACTTC
.,few,TRBV6-5,TRBJ1-2,CASNPQGGGYTF,TGTGCCAGCAACCCACAGGGAGGGGGCTACACCTTC
.,.,TRBV9,TRBJ2-3,CASTQRSSTDTQYF,TGTGCCAGCACCCAGCGCAGCTCCACAGATACGCAGTATTTT
.,.,TRBV6-5,TRBJ2-5,CASSYGPPGVGETQYF,TGTGCCAGCAGTTACGGCCCCCCGGGGGTGGGGGAGACCCAGTACTTC
.,.,TRBV5-4,TRBJ1-2,CASSSRGGYGYTF,TGTGCCAGCAGCTCTCGCGGGGGATATGGCTACACCTTC
.,few,TRBV25-1,TRBJ1-1,CASKGPVNTEAFF,TGTGCCAGCAAAGGCCCCGTGAACACTGAAGCTTTCTTT
.,.,TRBV28,TRBJ1-5,CASSSQGQPQHF,TGTGCCAGCAGTTCACAGGGCCAGCCCCAGCATTTT
TRBD1,.,TRBV28,TRBJ1-1,CAVWDSLNTEAFF,TGTGCCGTCTGGGACAGTCTGAACACTGAAGCTTTCTTT
.,.,TRBV2,TRBJ1-1,CASSRSTDTEAFF,TGTGCCAGCAGCCGGTCCACGGACACTGAAGCTTTCTTT
TRBD1,.,TRBV10-3,TRBJ1-1,CAISEATGTGTEAFF,TGTGCCATCAGTGAGGCCACCGGGACAGGCACTGAAGCTTTCTTT
.,.,TRBV15,TRBJ2-5,CATAQGRQETQYF,TGTGCCACCGCACAGGGCCGACAAGAGACCCAGTACTTC
.,.,TRBV5-1,TRBJ2-7,CASSWDFSSYEQYF,TGCGCCAGCAGCTGGGACTTTAGCTCCTACGAGCAGTACTTC
.,.,TRBV29-1,TRBJ2-7,CSVKRQNSYEQYF,TGCAGCGTGAAAAGGCAGAATTCCTACGAGCAGTACTTC
.,.,TRBV18,TRBJ1-5,CASSPGQSQPQHF,TGTGCCAGCTCACCGGGACAATCTCAGCCCCAGCATTTT
.,.,TRBV7-9,TRBJ1-4,CASSSYSSGREKLFF,TGTGCCAGCAGCTCTTATTCATCAGGACGGGAAAAACTGTTTTTT
.,.,TRBV5-4,TRBJ1-3,CASSLGDPGNTIYF,TGTGCCAGCAGCTTGGGGGACCCTGGAAACACCATATATTTT
.,once,TRBV6-1,TRBJ1-1,CASIRTWTVNTEAFF,TGTGCCAGCATTCGAACATGGACGGTGAACACTGAAGCTTTCTTT
.,.,TRBV6-5,TRBJ2-4,CASSYSYRIAKNIQYF,TGTGCCAGCAGTTACTCTTATAGGATAGCCAAAAACATTCAGTACTTC
TRBD2,.,TRBV7-2,TRBJ2-2,CASSFMFSGGTGELFF,TGTGCCAGCAGCTTTATGTTTAGCGGGGGCACCGGGGAGCTGTTTTTT
.,.,TRBV7-2,TRBJ1-1,CASSLRSVGAFF,TGTGCCAGCAGCTTACGGTCGGTGGGGGCTTTCTTT
.,.,TRBV7-9,TRBJ1-2,CASSADLGGYTF,TGTGCCAGCAGCGCGGACCTCGGCGGCTACACCTTC
.,.,TRBV14,TRBJ2-5,CASSQDWTVTQETQYF,TGTGCCAGCAGCCAAGATTGGACAGTAACACAAGAGACCCAGTACTTC
TRBD1,few,TRBV10-3,TRBJ1-1,CAIGDRGLGTEAFF,TGTGCCATCGGGGACAGGGGATTGGGCACTGAAGCTTTCTTT
.,.,TRBV7-2,TRBJ1-5,CASSYMGQGNQPQHF,TGTGCCAGCAGCTACATGGGGCAGGGGAATCAGCCCCAGCATTTT
TRBD1,once,TRBV5-1,TRBJ2-3,CASSDSGQGSITDTQYF,TGCGCCAGCAGCGATTCCGGACAGGGTAGTATCACAGATACGCAGTATTTT
.,.,TRBV5-1,TRBJ2-7,CASSLAYEQYF,TGCGCCAGCAGCTTGGCCTACGAGCAGTACTTC
.,.,TRBV4-3,TRBJ2-5,CASSRQARQETQYF,TGCGCCAGCAGTAGACAGGCCCGACAAGAGACCCAGTACTTC
.,.,TRBV7-9,TRBJ2-1,CASSLPPTDYNEQFF,TGTGCCAGCAGCTTACCTCCGACAGACTACAATGAGCAGTTCTTC
TRBD1,.,TRBV4-1,TRBJ1-2,CASSQVIGGRYGYTF,TGCGCCAGCAGCCAAGTAATAGGGGGCCGCTATGGCTACACCTTC
TRBD1,.,TRBV5-1,TRBJ1-1,CASSLGRGQADTEAFF,TGCGCCAGCAGCTTGGGCAGGGGGCAGGCGGACACTGAAGCTTTCTTT
.,.,TRBV19,TRBJ2-1,CASTDGGLRESYNEQFF,TGTGCCAGTACCGACGGTGGGCTGCGGGAATCCTACAATGAGCAGTTCTTC
.,few,TRBV28,TRBJ1-1,CASSSRVKNTEAFF,TGTGCCAGCAGTTCTAGGGTGAAGAACACTGAAGCTTTCTTT
.,.,TRBV6-5,TRBJ1-1,CASSYRLEAFF,TGTGCCAGCAGTTACAGGCTTGAAGCTTTCTTT
TRBD1,few,TRBV19,TRBJ1-1,CASSEGAATEAFF,TGTGCCAGTAGTGAGGGGGCGGCAACTGAAGCTTTCTTT